The present TCR beta chain was sequenced within a study of chronic HIV infection and antiretroviral therapy. This clonotype was seen more than once but under ten times. CDR3 length: 16 residues. The germline gives CDR1 LGHDT, CDR2 YNNKEL (reference sequence). Trimming cost V 0 bases and J 5 bases, with 15 bases left between them. TCRdb reprocessed the 5' RACE reads with MiXCR, giving one entry per CDR3 protein. The sample consists of some 38,000 distinct CDR3 sequences, about 8.1% of them appearing once. This sequence was found in an adult who had HIV and had not received antiretroviral therapy, or was an uninfected healthy control (not recorded which). The chain is built from TRBV3-1 and TRBJ2-3; D is possibly TRBD2 (5 bases). Sequencing was carried out using peripheral blood. CDR3: CASSQDLAGSGDTQYF. CDR3 bases: TGTGCCAGCAGCCAAGATCTCGCGGGCTCAGGAGATACGCAGTATTTT.